One sample yielded the 8 T cell receptor beta chains listed below, sequenced in a study of cytomegalovirus exposure and HLA in healthy donors. This PCR relied on a set of 60 Vbeta primers and 13 Jbeta primers. Sequencing used immunoSEQ multiplex PCR; TCRdb keeps in-frame clones, though not all of them. The sample holds 220,000 or so clones, roughly 80% seen once. Sequencing used PBMCs. All receptors derive from a male donor in good health and CMV-seronegative.

The genes are TRBV7-8 and TRBJ1-2; D possibly corresponds to TRBD1 (6 bases). V gave up 5 bases and J gave up 8 bases, with 21 bases separating them. The CDR3 totals 15 residues. The germline CDR1 and CDR2 sequences are SGHVS and FQNEAQ. This chain's CDR3 is CASSPEGGLPLGYTF. The CDR3 bases are TGTGCCAGCAGCCCCGAGGGGGGGCTCCCTTTAGGCTACACCTTC.

This clone was seen a handful of times. The chain joins TRBV6-1 to TRBJ1-5; D not certain. The ends were cut back, 1 base at V and 0 bases at J, with 7 bases in the middle. Germline V gives CDR1 MNHNS, CDR2 SASEGT. The CDR3 loop spans 15 amino acids. CDR3 in DNA: TGTGCCAGCAGTGAAGGGTCTAGTAGCAATCAGCCCCAGCATTTT. Translated, it gives CASSEGSSSNQPQHF.

The chain carries TRBV29-1 and TRBJ2-2; TRBD1 matches at 7 bases. The V gene's germline CDR1 is SQVTM and CDR2 ANQGSEA. The CDR3 runs 15 residues. V lost 5 bases to trimming and J lost 2 bases; unmatched junction nucleotides: 8. The CDR3 region has the DNA TGCAGCGTTTCTATGACAGGGACAAACACCGGGGAGCTGTTTTTT. This translates into CSVSMTGTNTGELFF.

The chain links TRBV10-3 to TRBJ2-3, with 7 positions matching TRBD1. Germline V gives CDR1 ENHRY, CDR2 SYGVKD. The CDR3 has 13 residues. After removal of 6 bases from V and 4 bases from J, the junction contained 4 bases not matched to a gene. The CDR3, as DNA: TGTGCCATCAGCTACAGGGGACCAGATACGCAGTATTTT. It is translated as CAISYRGPDTQYF.

The chain has TRBV13 and TRBJ2-7; 9 bases are a match to TRBD2. Germline-derived CDR1 and CDR2 are PRHDT and FYEKMQ (reference sequence). J gave up 4 bases and V 6 bases, and 10 bases lay outside the gene matches. The CDR3 runs to 15 residues. CDR3 loop: CASSEDSSGDYEQYF. DNA of the CDR3: TGTGCCAGCAGTGAGGATTCTAGCGGGGATTACGAGCAGTACTTC.

Ten or more counts support this clone. This chain joins TRBV18 and TRBJ2-7; D perhaps matches TRBD1 (6 bases). Germline lookup yields CDR1 KGHSH and CDR2 LQKENI. V was trimmed by 6 bases and J by 0 bases, leaving 9 bases between them. CDR3 length: 13 amino acids. CDR3 sequence reads: CASSRGPSYEQYF. The CDR3 bases are TGTGCCAGCTCCAGGGGCCCCTCCTACGAGCAGTACTTC.

V usage is TRBV5-5 and J usage is TRBJ2-7; tentative D call: TRBD2 (5 bases). V was trimmed by 5 bases and J by 7 bases, leaving 16 bases between them. Germline CDR1 is SGHKS and CDR2 is YYEKEE (reference sequence). There are 13 residues in the CDR3. CDR3 protein: CASRVEDRGEQYF. Here the CDR3 DNA reads TGTGCCAGCAGGGTTGAGGACCGAGGGGAGCAGTACTTC.

This clone appeared a single time. This chain links TRBV4-2 with TRBJ1-2; D uncertain. The length of the CDR3 is 14 residues. Per germline, CDR1 LGHNA and CDR2 YNFKEQ. V gave up 5 bases and J gave up 4 bases, with 14 bases separating them. CDR3 coding DNA: TGTGCCAGCAGCGTCCTTAAATCGGGCTATGGCTACACCTTC. Protein product: CASSVLKSGYGYTF.